These T cell receptor beta chains were read from a single sample in a study of T-cell memory formation after mild COVID-19. TCRdb recomputed calls from the 5' RACE reads with MiXCR, one row per CDR3 protein. The profile shows 75,000 to 95,000 distinct CDR3 sequences, over 13% of them singletons. Sample: PBMCs or a T cell subset sorted from them (not recorded which). All receptors derive from a man younger than 35 who had mild COVID-19 (a few samples of this study predate the infection). Cell type and time point are not known. The CDR3 runs from the conserved cysteine through the conserved F or W. D genes are given only for firm matches. Not every row has a clone size; where given, it reads once, few, many or a size class.

d_call	clone_size	v_call	j_call	cdr3_aa	cdr3_nt
NA	NA	TRBV29-1	TRBJ2-1	CSVGKGLNNEQFF	TGCAGCGTTGGGAAAGGTCTTAACAATGAGCAGTTCTTC
TRBD1	NA	TRBV15	TRBJ1-1	CATSVRDRGTEAFF	TGTGCCACCAGCGTCCGGGACAGGGGCACTGAAGCTTTCTTT
NA	NA	TRBV18	TRBJ2-5	CASSPGLARDLTQQETQYF	TGTGCCAGCTCACCAGGGCTAGCGAGAGACTTAACACAGCAAGAGACCCAGTACTTC
TRBD1	many	TRBV6-2/TRBV6-3	TRBJ2-2	CASSYGTGRATGELFF	TGTGCCAGCAGTTATGGGACAGGGCGAGCGACAGGGGAGCTGTTTTTT
TRBD1	once	TRBV5-6	TRBJ1-6	CASSLGTGASPLHF	TGTGCCAGCAGCTTGGGGACAGGGGCCTCACCCCTCCACTTT
NA	NA	TRBV7-2	TRBJ1-5	CASSVGNGGQPQHF	TGTGCCAGCAGCGTAGGGAATGGTGGTCAGCCCCAGCATTTT
NA	few	TRBV7-2	TRBJ1-5	CASSLAGGAGQPQHF	TGTGCCAGCAGCCTCGCGGGGGGGGCCGGTCAGCCCCAGCATTTT
NA	NA	TRBV6-2/TRBV6-3	TRBJ1-2	CASSYSQRFGNYGYTF	TGTGCCAGCAGTTACTCCCAGCGATTCGGCAACTATGGCTACACCTTC
NA	medium-sized	TRBV3-1	TRBJ2-3	CASSQLTWEGQGLAGSTDTQYF	TGTGCCAGCAGCCAACTAACTTGGGAGGGACAGGGCTTAGCGGGGTCCACAGATACGCAGTATTTT
NA	NA	TRBV7-9	TRBJ2-4	CASSPSAYGEIAKNIQYF	TGTGCCAGCAGCCCCTCGGCGTACGGGGAGATAGCCAAAAACATTCAGTACTTC
NA	many	TRBV13	TRBJ2-5	CASSLDSQETQYF	TGTGCCAGCAGCTTGGACAGCCAAGAGACCCAGTACTTC
NA	few	TRBV2	TRBJ2-5	CASRGPFPQETQYF	TGTGCCAGCAGGGGGCCCTTCCCCCAAGAGACCCAGTACTTC
TRBD1	few	TRBV9	TRBJ1-1	CASSPPGQGWPTEAFF	TGTGCCAGCAGCCCGCCGGGACAGGGCTGGCCCACTGAAGCTTTCTTT
TRBD2	many	TRBV12-3/TRBV12-4	TRBJ2-7	CASRATSVGASYEQYF	TGTGCCAGCAGGGCTACTAGCGTTGGGGCCTCCTACGAGCAGTACTTC
TRBD1	NA	TRBV5-4	TRBJ2-1	CASSTPGQTYNEQFF	TGTGCCAGCAGTACACCGGGACAGACCTACAATGAGCAGTTCTTC
TRBD1	NA	TRBV7-2	TRBJ2-1	CASSARTGTWEQFF	TGTGCCAGCAGCGCAAGGACAGGGACATGGGAGCAGTTCTTC
NA	NA	TRBV5-1	TRBJ1-2	CASSGEDDYGYTF	TGCGCCAGCAGCGGGGAGGACGACTATGGCTACACCTTC
NA	once	TRBV20-1	TRBJ2-7	CSAMLGIYEQYF	TGCAGTGCTATGTTAGGAATCTACGAGCAGTACTTC
NA	NA	TRBV4-1	TRBJ1-4	CASSQVPGREKLFF	TGCGCCAGCAGCCAAGTCCCAGGACGTGAAAAACTGTTTTTT
TRBD2	NA	TRBV5-5	TRBJ2-1	CASSLGLALGNEQFF	TGTGCCAGCAGCTTGGGACTAGCTTTGGGCAATGAGCAGTTCTTC
TRBD2	few	TRBV7-9	TRBJ2-3	CASSPWTSGGRTDTQYF	TGTGCCAGCAGCCCCTGGACTAGCGGGGGTCGCACAGATACGCAGTATTTT
TRBD1	few	TRBV7-8	TRBJ1-1	CASSLVGGSEAFF	TGTGCCAGCAGCTTAGTAGGGGGCAGTGAAGCTTTCTTT
TRBD2	once	TRBV5-1	TRBJ2-7	CASSGSGTSSYEQYF	TGCGCCAGCAGCGGGTCCGGGACTAGCTCCTACGAGCAGTACTTC
TRBD2	few	TRBV7-2	TRBJ2-5	CASSLNTLAGYQETQYF	TGTGCCAGCAGCTTAAACACACTAGCGGGGTACCAAGAGACCCAGTACTTC
NA	many	TRBV4-2	TRBJ2-2	CASSQAVSGTGELFF	TGTGCCAGCAGCCAGGCGGTTTCGGGCACCGGGGAGCTGTTTTTT
NA	few	TRBV4-1	TRBJ1-2	CASSTAAGGSAYGYTF	TGCGCCAGCAGCACCGCGGCTGGGGGGAGCGCCTATGGCTACACCTTC
NA	NA	TRBV27	TRBJ2-7	CASSLSGSYEQYF	TGTGCCAGCAGTTTATCGGGGTCCTACGAGCAGTACTTC
TRBD2	NA	TRBV29-1	TRBJ2-7	CSVYGLADYEQYF	TGCAGCGTTTACGGGCTAGCGGACTACGAGCAGTACTTC
TRBD1	many	TRBV5-5	TRBJ2-4	CASSSGQQNIQYF	TGTGCCAGCAGCTCGGGACAGCAAAACATTCAGTACTTC
NA	NA	TRBV11-2	TRBJ1-3	CASSRGSDGDTIYF	TGTGCCAGCAGCCGAGGAAGCGACGGGGACACCATATATTTT
TRBD2	NA	TRBV7-3	TRBJ2-3	CASSSWTSGELNTQYF	TGTGCCAGCAGCTCCTGGACTAGCGGGGAATTAAATACGCAGTATTTT
NA	NA	TRBV6-5	TRBJ1-5	CASSHQGVGQPQHF	TGTGCCAGCAGCCACCAGGGTGTTGGTCAGCCCCAGCATTTT
TRBD1	few	TRBV6-5	TRBJ1-4	CASSHTPDRDREKLFF	TGTGCCAGCAGTCATACTCCCGACAGGGATCGAGAAAAACTGTTTTTT